This T cell receptor beta chain was recovered during a study of blood T cells in healthy people across ages. Study findings and constraints: Diversity of TCR beta correlated strongly with naive T cell percentage.

About this clonotype itself: Its antigen remains unidentified.

Germline CDR1 and CDR2: SGHAT and FQNNGV. Trimming removed 5 bases from V and 4 bases from J, with 15 bases in between. The CDR3 sequence is 15 residues long. A J-beta primer mix and a sample-barcoded 5' primer were used in a second PCR of about 7 to 12 cycles. TCRdb analysed the 5' RACE reads with MiXCR anew, one entry per CDR3 protein. The data show about 800,000 distinct CDR3 sequences, with just under 25% seen just once and under 4% held by the top ten. This same sample was also part of a study on T cells of mothers and their children. This second study says: A handful of children and their three healthy Caucasian mothers were the donors.

Sequenced material: blood. The chain is built from TRBV11-2 and TRBJ2-1; TRBD1 is a possible D gene (5 bases). This sequence originates from a boy under 18 in good health. In DNA form, the CDR3 reads TGTGCCAGCAGCCCACTCAAGGGGCAATACAATGAGCAGTTCTTC. Translated, it gives CASSPLKGQYNEQFF.